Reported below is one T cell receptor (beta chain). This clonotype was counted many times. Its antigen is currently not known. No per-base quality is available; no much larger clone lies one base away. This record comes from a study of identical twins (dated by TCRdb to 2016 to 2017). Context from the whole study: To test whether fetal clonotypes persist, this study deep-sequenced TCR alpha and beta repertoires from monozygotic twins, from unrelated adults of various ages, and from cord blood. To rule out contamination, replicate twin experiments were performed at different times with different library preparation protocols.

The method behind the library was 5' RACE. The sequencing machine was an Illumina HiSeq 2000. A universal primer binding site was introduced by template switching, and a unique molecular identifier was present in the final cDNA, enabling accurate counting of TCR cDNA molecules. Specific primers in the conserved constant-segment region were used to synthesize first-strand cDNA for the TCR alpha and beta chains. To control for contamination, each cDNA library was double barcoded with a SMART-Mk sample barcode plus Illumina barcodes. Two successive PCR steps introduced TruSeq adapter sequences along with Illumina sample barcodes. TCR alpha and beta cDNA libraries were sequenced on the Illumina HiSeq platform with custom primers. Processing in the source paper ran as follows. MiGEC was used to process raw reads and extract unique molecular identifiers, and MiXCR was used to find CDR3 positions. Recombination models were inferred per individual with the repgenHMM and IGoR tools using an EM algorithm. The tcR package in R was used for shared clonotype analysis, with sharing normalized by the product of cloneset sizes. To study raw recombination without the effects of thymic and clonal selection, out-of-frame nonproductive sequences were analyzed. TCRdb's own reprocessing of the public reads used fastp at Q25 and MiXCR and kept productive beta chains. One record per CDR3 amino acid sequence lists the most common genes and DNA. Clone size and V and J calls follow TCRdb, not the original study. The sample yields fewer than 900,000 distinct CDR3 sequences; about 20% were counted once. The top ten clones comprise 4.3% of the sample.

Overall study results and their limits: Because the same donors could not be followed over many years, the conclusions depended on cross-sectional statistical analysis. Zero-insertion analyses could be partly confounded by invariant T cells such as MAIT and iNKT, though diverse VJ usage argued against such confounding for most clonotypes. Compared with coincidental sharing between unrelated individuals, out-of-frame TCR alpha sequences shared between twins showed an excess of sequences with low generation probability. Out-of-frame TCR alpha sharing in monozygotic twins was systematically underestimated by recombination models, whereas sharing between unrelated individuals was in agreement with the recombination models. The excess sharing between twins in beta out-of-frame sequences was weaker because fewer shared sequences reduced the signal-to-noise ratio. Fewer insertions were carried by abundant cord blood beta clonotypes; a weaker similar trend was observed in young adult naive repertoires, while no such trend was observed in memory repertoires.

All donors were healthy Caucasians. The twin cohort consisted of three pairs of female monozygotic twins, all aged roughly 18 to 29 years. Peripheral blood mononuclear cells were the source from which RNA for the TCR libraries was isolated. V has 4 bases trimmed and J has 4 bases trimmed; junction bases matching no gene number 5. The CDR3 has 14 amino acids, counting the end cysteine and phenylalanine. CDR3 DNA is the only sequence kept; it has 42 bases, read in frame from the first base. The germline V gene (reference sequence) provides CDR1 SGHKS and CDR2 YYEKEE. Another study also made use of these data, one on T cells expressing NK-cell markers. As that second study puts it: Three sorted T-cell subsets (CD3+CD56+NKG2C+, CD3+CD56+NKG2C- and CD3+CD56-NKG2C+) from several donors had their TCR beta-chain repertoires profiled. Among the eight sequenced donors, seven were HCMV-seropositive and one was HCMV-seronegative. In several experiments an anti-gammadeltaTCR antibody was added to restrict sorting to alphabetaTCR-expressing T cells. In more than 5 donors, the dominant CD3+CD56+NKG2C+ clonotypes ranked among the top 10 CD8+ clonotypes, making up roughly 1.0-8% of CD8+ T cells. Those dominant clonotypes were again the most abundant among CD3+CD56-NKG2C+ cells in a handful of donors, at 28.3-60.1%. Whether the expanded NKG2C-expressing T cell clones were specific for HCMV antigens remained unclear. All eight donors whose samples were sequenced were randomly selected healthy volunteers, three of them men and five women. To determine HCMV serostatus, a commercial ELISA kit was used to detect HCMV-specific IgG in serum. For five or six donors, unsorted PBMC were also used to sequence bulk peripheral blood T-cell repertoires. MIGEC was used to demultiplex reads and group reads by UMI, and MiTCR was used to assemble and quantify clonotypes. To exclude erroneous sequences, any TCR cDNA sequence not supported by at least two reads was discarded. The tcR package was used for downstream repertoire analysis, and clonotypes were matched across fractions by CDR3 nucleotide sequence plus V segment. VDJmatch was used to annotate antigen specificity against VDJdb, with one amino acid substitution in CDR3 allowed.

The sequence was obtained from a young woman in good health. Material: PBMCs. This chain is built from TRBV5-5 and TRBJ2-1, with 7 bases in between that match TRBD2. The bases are TGTGCCAGCAGCGGGGGGAGGGGTTACAATGAGCAGTTCTTC. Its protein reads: CASSGGRGYNEQFF.